These 17 T cell receptor beta chains share one sample of origin, sequenced in a study of T cell responses to AZD1222 COVID-19 vaccine. Using immunoSEQ multiplex PCR, the repertoire was profiled, and TCRdb retains in-frame clones only, with some absent. Here the sample spans just under 150,000 clones, roughly nine tenths being singletons. The specimen comprised peripheral blood, sampled 28 days after the second AZD1222 dose. The source of these receptors is an adult who received the AZD1222 COVID-19 vaccine.

This chain links TRBV4-3 with TRBJ2-7; the match to TRBD2 covers 13 bases. The germline V gene has CDR1 LGHNA and CDR2 YSLEER. Losses at the gene ends were 3 bases for V and 7 bases for J; bases not matched to a gene: 9. This CDR3 has 16 amino acids. CDR3 sequence: CASSQTTLLAGGEQYF. The CDR3 DNA follows: TGCGCCAGCAGCCAGACAACATTACTAGCGGGGGGGGAGCAGTACTTC.

This chain links TRBV28 with TRBJ1-2, with D unclear. Germline assignment: CDR1 MDHEN and CDR2 SYDVKM. This CDR3 has 12 residues. The germline V and J ends were trimmed by 10 bases and 6 bases, with 15 bases remaining between them. The CDR3 loop reads CATQPSWHGYTF. The CDR3 DNA reads as TGTGCCACCCAACCCAGTTGGCATGGCTACACCTTC.

J is TRBJ1-2 and V is TRBV5-4; perhaps TRBD1 as D (5 bases). This CDR3 spans 13 amino acids. V lost 4 bases, J lost 4 bases, and 11 bases lay in between. Germline CDR1 reads SGHNT; CDR2 reads YYREEE (reference sequence). The CDR3 nucleotides are TGTGCCAGCAGCCTGGACAACGTCTATGGCTACACCTTC. Its protein is CASSLDNVYGYTF.

The V and J genes are TRBV6-1 and TRBJ1-1; D gene uncertain. Germline V CDR1 and CDR2: MNHNS, SASEGT. CDR3 size: 15 residues. The V gene lost 2 bases and the J gene lost 4 bases, with 14 bases spanning the gap. In DNA form, the CDR3 reads TGTGCCAGCAGTGAATCCGGCAGTTTCGGCACTGAAGCTTTCTTT. It is translated as CASSESGSFGTEAFF.

The chain employs TRBV7-9 and TRBJ2-7; no definite D call. Germline V gene sequence: CDR1 SEHNR, CDR2 FQNEAQ (reference sequence). Trimming removed 4 bases from V and 3 bases from J, with 13 bases in between. CDR3 length: 14 amino acids. The DNA for the CDR3 is TGTGCCAGCAGCTCTGGGTTATCCTACTACGAGCAGTACTTC. Its translation is CASSSGLSYYEQYF.

This chain joins TRBV20-1 and TRBJ1-2, with D hard to call. The V gene lost 4 bases and the J gene lost 2 bases, with 5 bases spanning the gap. There are 11 residues in the CDR3. CDR1 and CDR2 from the germline V gene are DFQATT and SNEGSKA (reference sequence). The CDR3 DNA is TGCAGTGCTACAGGAAACTATGGCTACACCTTC. Its translation: CSATGNYGYTF.

The chain uses TRBV5-1 and TRBJ2-5; D is tentatively TRBD1 or TRBD2 (5 bases each). Trimming shortened V by 0 bases and J by 1 base, and 10 bases separated the two germline ends. The length of the CDR3 is 15 residues. CDR1 is SGHRS, CDR2 YFSETQ, per germline. The CDR3 DNA reads TGCGCCAGCAGCTTGGCCTTGGGGGTCCAAGAGACCCAGTACTTC. It encodes CASSLALGVQETQYF.

The genes are TRBV11-2 and TRBJ1-3; D is possibly TRBD1 (5 bases). CDR3 size: 14 residues. Trimming pared 3 bases from V and 3 bases from J, leaving 9 bases between. Germline CDR1 and CDR2: SGHAT and FQNNGV. CDR3 coding DNA: TGTGCCAGCAGCTTTGGGGGGTTTGGAAACACCATATATTTT. It translates to CASSFGGFGNTIYF.

The CDR3 sequence is CASSYRRGWNNSPLHF. CDR3 sequence (DNA): TGTGCCAGCAGTTACCGGAGAGGATGGAATAATTCACCCCTCCACTTT. The V call is TRBV6-2 or TRBV6-3, the J call TRBJ1-6; D gene uncertain. The CDR3 length is 16 residues. CDR1 is MNHEY and CDR2 is SVGEGT in the germline V gene. Trimming removed 2 bases at V and 5 bases at J, with 13 bases between.

Only one count was recorded for this clone. CDR3 DNA: TGCGCCAGCAGCCAATTCAATACCGGTTTCGTAGCCGAGCAGTACTTC. Protein product: CASSQFNTGFVAEQYF. The rearrangement joins TRBV4-1 to TRBJ2-7; D ambiguous. Germline-derived CDR1 and CDR2 are MGHRA and YSYEKL. V dropped 2 bases and J dropped 6 bases, with 20 bases sitting between them. This CDR3 is 16 amino acids long.

The rearrangement links TRBV6-5 to TRBJ1-6; unclear D gene. Trimming left V 0 bases short and J 0 bases short, with 6 bases between. CDR3 length: 16 residues. From germline, CDR1 is MNHEY and CDR2 SVGAGI. The CDR3: CASSYSSDSYNSPLHF. DNA for the CDR3: TGTGCCAGCAGTTACTCAAGCGACTCCTATAATTCACCCCTCCACTTT.

The rearrangement links TRBV15 to TRBJ1-6; a possible D gene is TRBD1 (6 bases). Trimming left V 1 base short and J 8 bases short, with 9 bases between. CDR1 LNHNV and CDR2 YYDKDF come from the germline V gene (reference sequence). CDR3 length: 14 residues. The DNA for the CDR3 is TGTGCCACCAGCAGAGTAGGGGGATATTCACCCCTCCACTTT. Encoded protein: CATSRVGGYSPLHF.

The genes are TRBV7-9 and TRBJ1-5; TRBD1 might be the D (6 bases). The V end was cut by 5 bases, the J end by 5 bases, with 10 bases between. The CDR3 runs to 13 residues. CDR1 and CDR2 from the germline V gene are SEHNR and FQNEAQ (reference sequence). The CDR3 sequence is CASSLGGDQPQHF. The CDR3 DNA is TGTGCCAGCAGCCTAGGGGGGGATCAGCCCCAGCATTTT.

The rearrangement links TRBV16 to TRBJ2-1, with D maybe TRBD1 (6 bases). Germline CDR1 reads KGHSY; CDR2 reads FQNENV. The CDR3 loop spans 17 amino acids. Trimming shortened V by 4 bases and J by 9 bases, and 25 bases separated the two germline ends. The CDR3 DNA is TGTGCCAGCAGCCTAATAAGGGGGATACATTCGTCGGGTGAGCAGTTCTTC. Its translation is CASSLIRGIHSSGEQFF.

This chain uses TRBV2 with TRBJ2-7, with D possibly TRBD2 on 5 matching bases. Trimming took off 4 bases at V and 2 bases at J, with 15 bases between the two ends. Per the germline V gene, CDR1 is SNHLY and CDR2 is FYNNEI. The CDR3 totals 15 residues. CDR3 in DNA: TGTGCCAGCAGTGGGGCGGGCCTGGGAGCCTACGAGCAGTACTTC. Protein: CASSGAGLGAYEQYF.

The chain links TRBV19 to TRBJ1-1; TRBD1 aligns across 7 bases. There are 15 residues in the CDR3. CDR1 is LNHDA and CDR2 is SQIVND in the germline V gene (reference sequence). J was trimmed by 4 bases and V by 1 base; bases with no gene match: 6. As DNA, the CDR3 is TGTGCCAGTAGTATAGGACAGGCAGGGGGCACTGAAGCTTTCTTT. This sequence encodes CASSIGQAGGTEAFF. The full variable domain, completed using reference TRBV19 and TRBJ1-1, is DGGITQSPKYLFRKEGQNVTLSCEQNLNHDAMYWYRQDPGQGLRLIYYSQIVNDFQKGDIAEGYSVSREKKESFPLTVTSAQKNPTAFYLCASSIGQAGGTEAFFGQGTRLTVV.

J is TRBJ1-5 and V is TRBV24-1, with TRBD1 matching over 8 bases. The junction had 3 bases not matched to a gene; V was cut back by 4 bases and J by 11 bases. This CDR3 contains 12 residues. The germline V gene encodes CDR1 KGHDR and CDR2 SFDVKD. The CDR3 DNA sequence: TGTGCCACCAGTGAGCGGACAGGGTCCCAGCATTTT. Encoded protein: CATSERTGSQHF.